This TCR beta chain came from a study of blood T cell repertoires in COVID-19. Study context: Italy, Spain and the United States were the sources of the convalescent and acute COVID-19 samples. In each case, the material was cDNA or gDNA derived from T cells, B-cell-depleted T cells, or PBMCs.

The ends were cut back, 3 bases at V and 6 bases at J, with 16 bases in the middle. Germline loops: CDR1 KGHSH, CDR2 LQKENI. The CDR3 extends over 15 amino acids. This table comes from immunoSEQ multiplex PCR, and its TCRdb copy is limited to in-frame clones, with some not included. The table shows tens of thousands of clones, with roughly 85% occurring only once. This TCR was sampled from a human donor in a cohort sampled during active COVID-19. What was sequenced was peripheral blood. The chain recombines TRBV18 with TRBJ2-3; D may be TRBD1 (6 bases). CDR3 DNA sequence: TGTGCCAGCTCACCCTCCCAGGGGACGCGGGATACGCAGTATTTT. This gives the protein CASSPSQGTRDTQYF.